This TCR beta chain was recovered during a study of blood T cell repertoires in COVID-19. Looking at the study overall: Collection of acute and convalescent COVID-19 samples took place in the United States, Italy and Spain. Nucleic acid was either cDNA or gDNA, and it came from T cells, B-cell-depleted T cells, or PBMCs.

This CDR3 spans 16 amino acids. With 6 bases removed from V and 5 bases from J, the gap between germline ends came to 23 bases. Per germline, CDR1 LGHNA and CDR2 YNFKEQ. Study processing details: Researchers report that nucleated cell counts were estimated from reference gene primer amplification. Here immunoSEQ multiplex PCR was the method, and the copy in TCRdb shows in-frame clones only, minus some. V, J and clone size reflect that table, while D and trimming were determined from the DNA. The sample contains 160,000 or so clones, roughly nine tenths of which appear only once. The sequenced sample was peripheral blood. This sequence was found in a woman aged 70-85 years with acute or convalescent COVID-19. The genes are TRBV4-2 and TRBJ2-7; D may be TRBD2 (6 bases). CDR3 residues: CASSTSGRDLADEQYF. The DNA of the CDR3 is TGTGCCAGCAGTACCTCTGGGCGGGATTTGGCGGACGAGCAGTACTTC.